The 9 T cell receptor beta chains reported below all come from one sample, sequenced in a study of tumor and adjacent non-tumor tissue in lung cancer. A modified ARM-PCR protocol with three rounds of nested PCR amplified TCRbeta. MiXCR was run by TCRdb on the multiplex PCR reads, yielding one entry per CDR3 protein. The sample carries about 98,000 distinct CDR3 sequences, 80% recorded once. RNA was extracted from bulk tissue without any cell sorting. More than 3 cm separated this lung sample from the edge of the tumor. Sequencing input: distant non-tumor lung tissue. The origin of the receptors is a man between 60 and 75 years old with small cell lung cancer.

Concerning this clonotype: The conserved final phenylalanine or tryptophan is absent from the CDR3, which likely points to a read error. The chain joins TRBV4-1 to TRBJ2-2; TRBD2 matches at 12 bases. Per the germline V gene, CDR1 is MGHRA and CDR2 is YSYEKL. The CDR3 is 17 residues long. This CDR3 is CASSFRTSGTNSGELFL. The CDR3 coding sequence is TGCGCCAGCAGCTTCCGGACTAGCGGGACGAACAGCGGGGAACTGTTTTTA.

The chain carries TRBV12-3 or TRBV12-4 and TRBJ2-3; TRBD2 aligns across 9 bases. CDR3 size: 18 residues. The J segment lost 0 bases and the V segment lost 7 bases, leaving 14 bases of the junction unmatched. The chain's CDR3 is CASNERSGGLASTDTQYF. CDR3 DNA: TGTGCCAGCAATGAAAGGAGCGGGGGACTAGCCAGCACAGATACGCAGTATTTT.

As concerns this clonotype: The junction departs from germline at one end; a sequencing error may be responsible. The CDR3 nucleotides are TGCGCCAGCAGCTTGCAAGATCCCTCCGGGGGTGAGCAGTTATTC. This gives the protein CASSLQDPSGGEQLF. V usage is TRBV5-1 and J usage is TRBJ2-1, with a tentative D call TRBD2 (6 bases). The germline V gene has CDR1 SGHRS and CDR2 YFSETQ. The CDR3 loop spans 15 amino acids.

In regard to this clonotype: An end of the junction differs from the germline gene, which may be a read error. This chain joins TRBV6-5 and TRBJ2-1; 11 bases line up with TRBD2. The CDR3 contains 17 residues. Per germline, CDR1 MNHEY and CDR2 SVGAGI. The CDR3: CAGSYSIWGLADNEQFF. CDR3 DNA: TGTGCCGGCAGTTACTCGATCTGGGGACTAGCGGATAATGAGCAGTTTTTC.

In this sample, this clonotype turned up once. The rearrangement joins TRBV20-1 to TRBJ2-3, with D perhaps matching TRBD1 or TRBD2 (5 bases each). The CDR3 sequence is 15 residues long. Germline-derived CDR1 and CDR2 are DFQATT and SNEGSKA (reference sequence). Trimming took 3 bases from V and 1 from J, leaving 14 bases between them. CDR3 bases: TGCAGTGCTAGGGGACCCCTCGCGCGCACAGATACGCAGTATTTT. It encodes CSARGPLARTDTQYF.

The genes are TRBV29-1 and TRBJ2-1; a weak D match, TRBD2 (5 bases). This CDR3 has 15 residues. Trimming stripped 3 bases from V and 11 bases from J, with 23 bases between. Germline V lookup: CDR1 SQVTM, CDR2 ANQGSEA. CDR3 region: CSVEVVGAAPGKQFF. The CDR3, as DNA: TGCAGCGTTGAGGTAGTGGGAGCGGCCCCCGGCAAGCAGTTCTTC.

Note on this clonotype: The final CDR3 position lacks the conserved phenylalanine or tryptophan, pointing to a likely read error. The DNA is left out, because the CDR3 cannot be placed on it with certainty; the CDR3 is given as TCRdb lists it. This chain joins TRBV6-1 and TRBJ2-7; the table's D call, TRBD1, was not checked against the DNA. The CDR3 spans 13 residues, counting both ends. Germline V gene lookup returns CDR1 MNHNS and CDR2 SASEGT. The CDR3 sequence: CASTPGANYEQCL.

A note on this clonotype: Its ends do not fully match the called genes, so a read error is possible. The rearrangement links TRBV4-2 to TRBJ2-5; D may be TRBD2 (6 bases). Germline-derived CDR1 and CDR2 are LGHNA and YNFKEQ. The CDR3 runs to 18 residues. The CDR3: CASNQDLSGRRAQETQYF. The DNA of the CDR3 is TGTGCCAGCAACCAAGACCTTTCGGGGAGGAGGGCCCAGGAGACCCAGTACTTC.

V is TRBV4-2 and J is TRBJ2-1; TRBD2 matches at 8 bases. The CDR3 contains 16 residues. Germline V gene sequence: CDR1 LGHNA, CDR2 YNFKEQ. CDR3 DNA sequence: TGTGCTAGTAGCCAAGTCAGCGGGAGAGGGGTCGATGAGCAGTTCTTC. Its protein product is CASSQVSGRGVDEQFF.